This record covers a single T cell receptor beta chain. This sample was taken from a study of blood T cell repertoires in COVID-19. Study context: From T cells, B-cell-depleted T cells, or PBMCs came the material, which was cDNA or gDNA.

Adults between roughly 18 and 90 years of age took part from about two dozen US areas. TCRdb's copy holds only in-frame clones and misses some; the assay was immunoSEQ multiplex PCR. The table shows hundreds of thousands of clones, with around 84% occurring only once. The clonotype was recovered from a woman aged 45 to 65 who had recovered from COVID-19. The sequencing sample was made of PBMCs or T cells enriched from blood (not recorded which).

This CDR3 reads CASSIRTRGFGEQFF. In DNA, the CDR3 is TGTGCCAGTAGTATAAGGACTAGAGGGTTTGGTGAGCAGTTCTTC. The chain links TRBV19 to TRBJ2-1, with 7 bases that match TRBD2. This CDR3 has 15 residues. J lost 9 bases, V lost 2 bases, and 10 bases had no gene match. Germline CDR1 reads LNHDA; CDR2 reads SQIVND (reference sequence).